These T cell receptor beta chains were read from a single sample in a study of monozygotic twins with inflammatory bowel disease. Reprocessing the 5' RACE reads, TCRdb reports a single entry for every CDR3 protein and omits DNA. Its table records just over 300,000 distinct CDR3 sequences. Sequencing was carried out using blood. The source is a human donor with ulcerative colitis or Crohn's disease, or a healthy co-twin of an affected twin (not recorded which). The CDR3 runs from the conserved cysteine through the conserved F or W.

>TRBJ2-7|TRBV10-3
CAIQETTGQPAF
>TRBJ2-7|TRBV12-3/TRBV12-4
CASRYRGYEQYF
>TRBJ1-4|TRBV3-1
CASSPREWAANEKLFF
>TRBJ2-7|TRBV4-2
CASSQDRAGGPSEQYF
>TRBJ2-7|TRBV15
CATSDSVQKYEQYF
>TRBJ2-1|TRBV5-4
CASTPTGGLYNEQFF
>TRBJ2-7|TRBV30
CAWSVGGGQYEQYF
>TRBJ2-7|TRBV7-2
CASTQYGTGVSYEQYF
>TRBJ1-5|TRBV21-1
CASSNSLGNQPQHF
>TRBJ2-7|TRBV5-1
CASSPSLVGVEQYF
>TRBJ2-7|TRBV6-5
CASSYTENYEQYF
>TRBJ2-1|TRBV5-1
CASSPGTVGFKNYNEQFF
>TRBJ2-2|TRBV18
CASSLRGYGELFF
>TRBJ2-2|TRBV20-1
CSARDSRGPNTGELFF
>TRBJ1-1|TRBV29-1
CSVRQGQNTEAFF
>TRBJ2-1|TRBV6-2/TRBV6-3
CASRRQSSYNEQFF
>TRBJ2-7|TRBV7-7
CASSLPGGDLSEQYF
>TRBJ2-7|TRBV5-1
CASSLVKGNYEQYF
>TRBJ2-1|TRBV14
CASSPYLPLAGDYNEQFF
>TRBJ2-5|TRBV5-1
CASSLAGSVETHYF
>TRBJ2-4|TRBV28
CASSYTGTARKNIQYF
>TRBJ1-4|TRBV5-6
CASSLLGKSTPSANEKLFF
>TRBJ1-5|TRBV20-1
CSARVRNQPQHF
>TRBJ1-5|TRBV2
CASSDQGSGQPQHF
>TRBJ2-5|TRBV20-1
CSARDILGTGTQETQYF
>TRBJ2-7|TRBV2
CASSDGVNYEQYF
>TRBJ2-1|TRBV6-5
CASSYSSNEQFF
>TRBJ2-1|TRBV6-1
CASSRTSGGARNEQFF
>TRBJ1-2|TRBV7-8
CASSLGMGPSLNGGYTF
>TRBJ1-5|TRBV6-1
CASPPGGAGQRPEPQHF
>TRBJ2-1|TRBV7-2
CASSTRLAGYRYNEQFF
>TRBJ2-3|TRBV7-9
CASSPIGDTQYF
>TRBJ1-4|TRBV20-1
CSAPGANEKLFF
>TRBJ2-7|TRBV7-2
CACSFGGGQGYEQYF
>TRBJ1-2|TRBV18
CASSPGEGLLHF
>TRBJ2-5|TRBV20-1
CSARDQRGQETQYF
>TRBJ2-1|TRBV20-1
CSARESNWDSMYNEQFF
>TRBJ1-6|TRBV12-3/TRBV12-4
CASSSWRGGDNSPLHF
>TRBJ1-6|TRBV10-2
CASSESGSSYNSPLHF
>TRBJ1-5|TRBV5-1
CASSTGFDQPQHF
>TRBJ2-3|TRBV6-2/TRBV6-3
CASSYRESYTDTQYF
>TRBJ1-1|TRBV7-2
CASSLRAVRLVNTEAFF
>TRBJ2-2|TRBV18
CASSPVTPAGNSNTGELFF
>TRBJ2-1|TRBV18
CASSPRLAGGQDEQFF
>TRBJ1-1|TRBV20-1
CSASVTLNTEAFF
>TRBJ2-1|TRBV19
CASTQTEGTNEQFF
>TRBJ1-2|TRBV18
CASSPTDNNYGYTF
>TRBJ2-2|TRBV18
CASSRRNRPGELFF
>TRBJ2-3|TRBV27
CASRDRVRDTQYF
>TRBJ2-5|TRBV12-3/TRBV12-4
CASTHSDYVETQYF
>TRBJ2-7|TRBV13
CASSFTVTYEQYF
>TRBJ2-5|TRBV5-1
CASSLQAGGHETQYF
>TRBJ2-5|TRBV5-6
CASSLKQGGQETQYF